Presented here are 19 T cell receptor beta chains from one specimen sequenced in a study of cytomegalovirus exposure and HLA in healthy donors. 13 Jbeta primers and 60 Vbeta primers were used for the PCR. The repertoire was sequenced with immunoSEQ multiplex PCR; TCRdb's copy has only in-frame clones and lacks some. This table has 150,000 to 200,000 clones, 68% appearing once. Material: PBMCs. All receptors derive from a man in his forties or fifties in good health and CMV-seronegative.

The chain recombines TRBV5-5 with TRBJ1-5, with 8 bases fitting TRBD1. The junction had 6 bases not matched to a gene; V was cut back by 3 bases and J by 1 base. Germline V CDR1 and CDR2: SGHKS, YYEKEE (reference sequence). The CDR3 consists of 16 residues. The CDR3 here is CASSSDRGGSNQPQHF. CDR3 DNA sequence: TGTGCCAGCAGCTCCGACAGGGGAGGGAGCAATCAGCCCCAGCATTTT.

This clone was picked up a small number of times. The rearrangement links TRBV6-1 to TRBJ1-2, with 7 positions matching TRBD1. The ends lost 6 bases at V and 8 bases at J; junction bases unmatched: 6. There are 12 residues in the CDR3. Per the germline V gene, CDR1 is MNHNS and CDR2 is SASEGT. For the CDR3, the DNA is TGTGCCAGCAGCTTACAGGGGAACGGCTACACCTTC. Translation gives CASSLQGNGYTF.

This clone was picked up a small number of times. The chain combines TRBV11-1 with TRBJ2-5, with D perhaps TRBD2 (7 bases). Trimming left V 6 bases short and J 2 bases short, with 16 bases between. The CDR3 consists of 15 residues. Germline-derived CDR1 and CDR2 are SGHAT and FQDESV (reference sequence). The CDR3 loop reads CASRSPGGPQETQYF. The CDR3 DNA sequence: TGTGCCAGCAGATCCCCCGGGGGGCCTCAAGAGACCCAGTACTTC. Full variable domain (rest looked up from reference TRBV11-1 and TRBJ2-5): EAEVAQSPRYKITEKSQAVAFWCDPISGHATLYWYRQILGQGPELLVQFQDESVVDDSQLPKDRFSAERLKGVDSTLKIQPAELGDSAMYLCASRSPGGPQETQYFGPGTRLLVL.

This chain uses TRBV4-1 with TRBJ1-3; D is unclear. Deletions cut 1 base from V and 1 base from J, with 5 bases between. CDR3 length equals 14 residues. Germline CDR1 MGHRA, CDR2 YSYEKL. The CDR3 DNA reads TGCGCCAGCAGCCAAGTCGGGTCTGGAAACACCATATATTTT. As protein: CASSQVGSGNTIYF.

This chain links TRBV4-1 with TRBJ2-2; TRBD1 agrees at 9 bases. Per the germline V gene, CDR1 is MGHRA and CDR2 is YSYEKL. This CDR3 comprises 18 residues. V was clipped by 4 bases and J by 1 base; unmatched bases: 10. The CDR3 DNA sequence: TGCGCCAGCAGCCTACAGGTGCTGGGACAGGGGAACACCGGGGAGCTGTTTTTT. This translates into CASSLQVLGQGNTGELFF.

The chain links TRBV29-1 to TRBJ1-1; D is perhaps TRBD1 (6 bases). The CDR3 extends over 15 amino acids. Germline V CDR1 and CDR2: SQVTM, ANQGSEA. Trimming left V 6 bases short and J 1 base short, with 18 bases between. The CDR3 DNA sequence: TGCAGCGTCGAAAGAGTGACAGGTGGGAACACTGAAGCTTTCTTT. Translated: CSVERVTGGNTEAFF.

The chain links TRBV4-1 to TRBJ1-5, with TRBD1 as a possible D gene (5 bases). Trimming pared 0 bases from V and 6 bases from J, leaving 9 bases between. Per germline, CDR1 MGHRA and CDR2 YSYEKL. The CDR3 covers 14 residues. For the CDR3, the DNA is TGCGCCAGCAGCCAAGACAGGGCTGGTCAGCCCCAGCATTTT. Translated, it gives CASSQDRAGQPQHF.

This sequence joins TRBV7-9 and TRBJ1-4, with D uncertain. V lost 1 base and J 11 bases, leaving 11 bases between the germline ends. Germline V lookup: CDR1 SEHNR, CDR2 FQNEAQ (reference sequence). The CDR3 covers 13 residues. CDR3 sequence (DNA): TGTGCCAGCAGCTTAGGTTCCCCGGGGAAACTGTTTTTT. It translates to CASSLGSPGKLFF.

This chain joins TRBV7-2 and TRBJ2-5; TRBD2 matches 7 bases. Germline assignment: CDR1 SGHTA and CDR2 FQGNSA. J gave up 2 bases and V 1 base, and 4 bases lay outside the gene matches. This CDR3 contains 15 residues. The CDR3 region has the DNA TGTGCCAGCAGCTTAGGGGGGGGGTTTCAAGAGACCCAGTACTTC. Its translation is CASSLGGGFQETQYF.

This clone has only one observation. The chain has TRBV5-1 and TRBJ1-2, with D perhaps matching TRBD1 (5 bases). The CDR3 consists of 14 residues. Looked up from germline, CDR1 is SGHRS and CDR2 is YFSETQ. V gave up 4 bases and J gave up 0 bases, with 10 bases separating them. The CDR3 spells CASSRQGSNYGYTF. CDR3 DNA sequence: TGCGCCAGCAGCCGGCAGGGCTCTAACTATGGCTACACCTTC.

This clone came up a few times. Here the CDR3 reads CASSLELTGAGLASEQYF. CDR3 bases: TGCGCCAGCAGCTTGGAGCTGACAGGCGCGGGACTAGCGTCCGAGCAGTACTTC. The chain joins TRBV5-1 to TRBJ2-5; 10 nucleotides agree with TRBD2. The J call is in doubt because the DNA end fits TRBJ2-7 better. The CDR3 length is 18 residues. Germline CDR1 SGHRS, CDR2 YFSETQ.

The chain has TRBV28 and TRBJ1-1; a weak D match, TRBD1 (5 bases). The germline V gene has CDR1 MDHEN and CDR2 SYDVKM. CDR3 length: 14 amino acids. V was trimmed by 6 bases and J by 0 bases, leaving 11 bases between them. CDR3: CASSGDSMNTEAFF. In DNA, the CDR3 is TGTGCCAGCAGCGGAGACAGCATGAACACTGAAGCTTTCTTT.

V usage is TRBV27 and J usage is TRBJ1-5; D ambiguous. V was shortened by 3 bases and J by 7 bases, with 10 bases between the two germline ends. Germline-derived CDR1 and CDR2 are MNHEY and SMNVEV (reference sequence). The length of the CDR3 is 13 residues. In nucleotides, the CDR3 is TGTGCCAGCAGTTTTTATCCGCGGCAGCCCCAGCATTTT. Amino acid sequence: CASSFYPRQPQHF.

In its sample, this clone was seen a few times. The chain carries TRBV6-1 and TRBJ2-2; 9 nucleotides match TRBD2. Trimming cost V 8 bases and J 3 bases; bases outside gene matches: 4. Germline CDR1 reads MNHNS; CDR2 reads SASEGT. This CDR3 is built from 14 residues. This chain's CDR3 is CASGGRGDTGELFF. CDR3 sequence (DNA): TGTGCCAGCGGCGGGAGGGGGGACACCGGGGAGCTGTTTTTT.

V and J are TRBV27 and TRBJ2-2; 7 positions match TRBD2. V lost 2 bases and J lost 5; bases outside the gene matches: 14. CDR1 MNHEY and CDR2 SMNVEV come from the germline V gene (reference sequence). This CDR3 has 18 amino acids. The CDR3 sequence: CASSLRWGGVPRTGELFF. DNA of the CDR3: TGTGCCAGCAGTTTACGTTGGGGAGGGGTTCCGAGGACCGGGGAGCTGTTTTTT.

The rearrangement links TRBV29-1 to TRBJ2-5, with D possibly being TRBD1 (5 bases). Trimming left V 7 bases short and J 2 bases short, with 11 bases between. The CDR3 runs 12 residues. CDR1 SQVTM and CDR2 ANQGSEA come from the germline V gene. CDR3 in amino acids: CSGKTVQETQYF. CDR3 nucleotides: TGCAGCGGGAAGACAGTACAAGAGACCCAGTACTTC.

This chain uses TRBV9 with TRBJ2-3; D is uncertain. With 4 bases removed from V and 3 bases from J, the gap between germline ends came to 3 bases. This CDR3 has 11 residues. Germline values: CDR1 SGDLS, CDR2 YYNGEE. CDR3 bases: TGTGCCAGCAGCCGGACAGATACGCAGTATTTT. This codes for CASSRTDTQYF. Drawing the rest from reference TRBV9 and TRBJ2-3, the complete variable domain is DSGVTQTPKHLITATGQRVTLRCSPRSGDLSVYWYQQSLDQGLQFLIQYYNGEERAKGNILERFSAQQFPDLHSELNLSSLELGDSALYFCASSRTDTQYFGPGTRLTVL.

This chain joins TRBV4-2 and TRBJ2-7, with 12 positions matching TRBD2. Germline V lookup: CDR1 LGHNA, CDR2 YNFKEQ. The length of the CDR3 is 20 residues. Trimming cost V 3 bases and J 0 bases; bases outside gene matches: 15. DNA for the CDR3: TGTGCCAGCAGCCATGGGCAGGGGCTAGCGGGGGGGCATAGCTCCTACGAGCAGTACTTC. Translating gives CASSHGQGLAGGHSSYEQYF.

J is TRBJ2-2 and V is TRBV7-7, with 15 positions matching TRBD2. V was pared by 5 bases and J by 5 bases, with 6 bases of the junction left unmatched. The CDR3 is made up of 17 amino acids. Germline V gives CDR1 SSHAT, CDR2 FNYEAQ (reference sequence). The CDR3 region has the DNA TGTGCCAGCAGCCTGGGACTAGCGGGGGGACGGACCGGGGAGCTGTTTTTT. This codes for CASSLGLAGGRTGELFF.